Listed here are 32 T cell receptor beta chains from one sample, sequenced in a study of T-cell memory formation after mild COVID-19. TCRdb re-called the 5' RACE reads through MiXCR, storing one row per CDR3 protein. The data contain about 210,000 distinct CDR3 sequences, 8% to 11% of them singletons. Sequenced: PBMCs or a T cell subset sorted from them (not recorded which). Source of these receptors: a man between 18 and 29 years old who had mild COVID-19 (a few samples of this study predate the infection). Cell type and time point are not known.

The sample holds a few counts of this clonotype. This chain links TRBV11-2 with TRBJ1-5; D remains unclear. V was trimmed by 5 bases and J by 7 bases, leaving 12 bases between them. There are 13 residues in the CDR3. Germline V gene lookup returns CDR1 SGHAT and CDR2 FQNNGV. The CDR3 DNA reads TGTGCCAGCAGCCTCGAGAGTAAACAGCCCCAGCATTTT. Residues: CASSLESKQPQHF.

The chain recombines TRBV5-1 with TRBJ2-3; D assignment may be TRBD1 or TRBD2 (6 bases each). V lost 1 base, J lost 1 base, and 13 bases lay in between. CDR3 length: 16 amino acids. The germline V gene has CDR1 SGHRS and CDR2 YFSETQ. DNA of the CDR3: TGCGCCAGCAGCTTGATCCCGGGGGCTGGCACAGATACGCAGTATTTT. This sequence encodes CASSLIPGAGTDTQYF.

This clonotype was recorded a few times. The chain couples TRBV7-3 to TRBJ2-3; 8 bases line up with TRBD1. CDR3 size: 17 residues. V shed 5 bases and J 1 base; nucleotides not matched to a gene: 11. CDR1 and CDR2 from the germline V gene are SGHTA and FQGTGA. In nucleotides, the CDR3 is TGTGCCAGCAGCCGACCCGTGGACAGGGAAGGCACAGATACGCAGTATTTT. Residues: CASSRPVDREGTDTQYF.

The chain couples TRBV10-3 to TRBJ2-3; 8 positions agree with TRBD1. This CDR3 is built from 15 residues. Per the germline V gene, CDR1 is ENHRY and CDR2 is SYGVKD. Trimming at V came to 2 bases and at J to 3 bases, leaving 4 bases not matched to a gene. CDR3 in amino acids: CAISEAGGMTDTQYF. The CDR3 nucleotides are TGTGCCATCAGTGAGGCAGGGGGCATGACAGATACGCAGTATTTT.

CDR3 in DNA: TGTGCCAGCAGCTCAGGGGAGGCAACTAATGAAAAACTGTTTTTT. It yields the protein CASSSGEATNEKLFF. V usage is TRBV7-9 and J usage is TRBJ1-4, with D tentatively TRBD1 (6 bases). The V gene lost 4 bases and the J gene lost 0 bases, with 9 bases spanning the gap. Germline CDR1 SEHNR, CDR2 FQNEAQ (reference sequence). The CDR3 is 15 amino acids.

The V and J genes are TRBV10-2 and TRBJ2-7, with unresolved D. The germline V and J ends were trimmed by 4 bases and 3 bases, with 7 bases remaining between them. The CDR3 has 12 amino acids. Germline CDR1 reads WSHSY; CDR2 reads SAAADI. The CDR3 DNA is TGCGCCAGCAGTGTTTCCCTCTACGAGCAGTACGTC. As protein: CASSVSLYEQYV.

This clonotype came up many times. The chain couples TRBV3-1 to TRBJ2-2; no reliable D call. Trimming took off 4 bases at V and 2 bases at J, with 29 bases between the two ends. CDR3 size: 21 residues. In germline, CDR1 is LGHDT, CDR2 YNNKEL (reference sequence). This chain's CDR3 is CASSPTPGTTRRSTNTGELFF. The CDR3 DNA is TGTGCCAGCAGCCCTACCCCGGGCACCACCAGGAGAAGTACAAACACCGGGGAGCTGTTTTTT.

This clonotype showed up just a few times. The chain has TRBV7-2 and TRBJ2-7, with D uncertain. The V end was cut by 1 base, the J end by 5 bases, with 6 bases between. The CDR3 length is 12 residues. Germline values: CDR1 SGHTA, CDR2 FQGNSA. DNA of the CDR3: TGTGCCAGCAGCTTAGTTTCCGACGAGCAGTACTTC. Translation gives CASSLVSDEQYF.

The chain links TRBV15 to TRBJ2-1; 10 bases map to TRBD2. Germline CDR1 LNHNV, CDR2 YYDKDF (reference sequence). This CDR3 has 12 residues. Unmatched junction bases numbered 6, after V lost 4 bases and J lost 15 bases. The CDR3 nucleotides read TGTGCCACCAGCAAGCTAGCGGGGGAAGCGTTCTTC. This gives the protein CATSKLAGEAFF.

V usage is TRBV28 and J usage is TRBJ1-1, with 9 bases identical to TRBD1. This CDR3 has 12 amino acids. The germline CDR1 and CDR2 sequences are MDHEN and SYDVKM. Losses at the gene ends were 5 bases for V and 12 bases for J; bases not matched to a gene: 7. The CDR3 nucleotides read TGTGCCAGCAGTCACCGGGACAGGGAAACTTTCTTT. This encodes CASSHRDRETFF.

This chain connects TRBV10-3 to TRBJ1-2; no definite D call. From germline, CDR1 is ENHRY and CDR2 SYGVKD. This CDR3 spans 15 amino acids. V lost 10 bases to trimming and J lost 0 bases, with 18 bases between them. CDR3 protein: CATTSSDGANYGYTF. The CDR3 coding sequence is TGTGCCACAACAAGCTCTGACGGCGCTAACTATGGCTACACCTTC.

This clonotype has just a few counts. The V call is TRBV25-1, the J call TRBJ1-4; possible D gene TRBD1, 5 bases. CDR1 is MGHDK, CDR2 SYGVNS, per germline. The germline V and J ends were trimmed by 2 bases and 5 bases, with 9 bases remaining between them. This CDR3 comprises 14 residues. The CDR3 is CASSEQGLNEKLFF. In DNA, the CDR3 is TGTGCCAGCAGTGAACAGGGTCTCAATGAAAAACTGTTTTTT.

This clonotype was seen only a few times. The genes are TRBV4-1 and TRBJ2-5; 7 bases are a match to TRBD1. The CDR3 spans 16 residues. Trimming at V came to 2 bases and at J to 5 bases, leaving 11 bases not matched to a gene. The germline V gene encodes CDR1 MGHRA and CDR2 YSYEKL. This CDR3 is CASSQSMKGAQETQYF. CDR3 nucleotide sequence: TGCGCCAGCAGCCAATCCATGAAGGGGGCGCAGGAGACCCAGTACTTC.

This clonotype has more than one count but fewer than ten. The chain is built from TRBV6-2 or TRBV6-3 and TRBJ2-1, with 8 bases lining up with TRBD2. Germline trimming cut 6 bases from V and 2 bases from J; bases unmatched to any gene: 6. CDR3 length: 15 residues. Germline CDR1 is MNHEY and CDR2 is SVGEGT. As DNA, the CDR3 is TGTGCCAGCAGCACTACTAGCGGCACCTACAATGAGCAGTTCTTC. Translated: CASSTTSGTYNEQFF.

This chain joins TRBV7-3 and TRBJ2-6; no definite D call. V gave up 2 bases and J gave up 2 bases, with 13 bases separating them. In germline, CDR1 is SGHTA, CDR2 FQGTGA. This CDR3 is built from 17 residues. The chain's CDR3 is CASSLSPLLTGANVLTF. The CDR3 region has the DNA TGTGCCAGCAGCTTATCTCCGTTGTTAACTGGGGCCAACGTCCTGACTTTC.

The chain has TRBV5-1 and TRBJ1-5; D might be TRBD1 (5 bases). Trimming cost V 7 bases and J 4 bases, with 18 bases left between them. Germline V gene sequence: CDR1 SGHRS, CDR2 YFSETQ. The CDR3 runs to 15 residues. The DNA for the CDR3 is TGCGCCAGCGCCCCGGGACCCTTAGAAAATCAGCCCCAGCATTTT. It codes for CASAPGPLENQPQHF.

The chain carries TRBV20-1 and TRBJ1-1; no clear D gene. CDR3 length equals 12 residues. Germline-derived CDR1 and CDR2 are DFQATT and SNEGSKA (reference sequence). V lost 0 bases and J lost 6, with 8 bases in between. CDR3 loop: CSARDIGAEAFF. In DNA form, the CDR3 reads TGCAGTGCTAGAGATATCGGGGCTGAAGCTTTCTTT.

The V call is TRBV29-1, the J call TRBJ2-3; 7 nucleotides line up with TRBD2. CDR1 and CDR2 (germline): SQVTM, ANQGSEA. V dropped 5 bases and J dropped 0; count of bases not matched to a gene: 8. The CDR3 sequence is 15 residues long. The CDR3 nucleotides are TGCAGCGTTTTGGGCGCGGGGGTTAGCACAGATACGCAGTATTTT. Its translation is CSVLGAGVSTDTQYF.

This clonotype has a handful of counts. The chain employs TRBV9 and TRBJ2-5; D may be TRBD1 (6 bases). This CDR3 is 13 amino acids long. The germline V gene has CDR1 SGDLS and CDR2 YYNGEE. V was pared by 2 bases and J by 4 bases, with 9 bases between. CDR3 nucleotide sequence: TGTGCCAGCAGCGTCACAGGGACAGAGACCCAGTACTTC. The encoded protein is CASSVTGTETQYF.

The V gene is TRBV12-3 or TRBV12-4, the J gene TRBJ1-6; D might be TRBD1 (5 bases). Deletions cut 6 bases from V and 10 bases from J, with 13 bases between. CDR3 length: 13 amino acids. CDR3 residues: CASSAAGDSPLHF. The CDR3, as DNA: TGTGCCAGCAGCGCAGCGGGGGACTCACCCCTCCACTTT.

This clonotype has only a few counts. The chain is built from TRBV3-1 and TRBJ2-3; 9 bases align to TRBD1. The germline gives CDR1 LGHDT, CDR2 YNNKEL (reference sequence). The CDR3 runs to 15 residues. V lost 6 bases and J lost 5; bases outside the gene matches: 9. The CDR3 DNA follows: TGTGCCAGCAGTCAGTCCGGGACAGGGAGAGATACGCAGTATTTT. Residues: CASSQSGTGRDTQYF.

The chain couples TRBV7-9 to TRBJ1-2; D is ambiguous. The CDR3 loop spans 14 amino acids. Germline V gene data show CDR1 as SEHNR and CDR2 as FQNEAQ (reference sequence). Trimming stripped 1 base from V and 4 bases from J, with 10 bases between. The CDR3 nucleotides read TGTGCCAGCAGCTTAGTTAGTCGCTTCTATGGCTACACCTTC. Amino acid sequence: CASSLVSRFYGYTF.

The chain is built from TRBV29-1 and TRBJ1-2; D gene unclear. The V end was cut by 2 bases, the J end by 2 bases, with 9 bases between. The CDR3 covers 13 residues. Germline lookup yields CDR1 SQVTM and CDR2 ANQGSEA. CDR3 in amino acids: CSVERPRNYGYTF. The DNA of the CDR3 is TGCAGCGTTGAACGCCCCAGGAACTATGGCTACACCTTC. The complete variable domain, with remaining parts taken from reference TRBV29-1 and TRBJ1-2, reads SAVISQKPSRDICQRGTSLTIQCQVDSQVTMMFWYRQQPGQSLTLIATANQGSEATYESGFVIDKFPISRPNLTFSTLTVSNMSPEDSSIYLCSVERPRNYGYTFGSGTRLTVV.

CDR3 nucleotides: TGTGCCAGCAGTGATGGGAGGGCAGCCGCTAACTATGGCTACACCTTC. Translation gives CASSDGRAAANYGYTF. The J gene is TRBJ1-2, the V gene TRBV6-1; D remains unclear. V gave up 3 bases and J gave up 0 bases, with 14 bases separating them. The germline V gene has CDR1 MNHNS and CDR2 SASEGT. The CDR3 contains 16 residues.

This clonotype was observed once. This chain uses TRBV15 with TRBJ2-3; TRBD1 is a possible D gene (5 bases). Germline V gives CDR1 LNHNV, CDR2 YYDKDF (reference sequence). There are 14 residues in the CDR3. Between the trimmed V and J ends, which lost 8 bases and 1 base, there was a span of 13 bases. The CDR3 region has the DNA TGTGCCACCCGGTACAGGATGGGCACAGATACGCAGTATTTT. This codes for CATRYRMGTDTQYF.

The rearrangement uses TRBV6-1 and TRBJ1-2; D is ambiguous. The CDR3 has 12 amino acids. Germline CDR1 and CDR2: MNHNS and SASEGT. V was shortened by 8 bases and J by 8 bases, with 15 bases between the two germline ends. In DNA form, the CDR3 reads TGTGCCAGCCGGGAGGGATGGCACGGCTACACCTTC. As protein: CASREGWHGYTF.

The J gene is TRBJ2-7, the V gene TRBV6-2 or TRBV6-3; 7 bases are a match to TRBD1. V lost 6 bases and J lost 6; bases outside the gene matches: 5. This CDR3 spans 12 amino acids. Germline CDR1 reads MNHEY; CDR2 reads SVGEGT. DNA of the CDR3: TGTGCCAGCAGGATGACAGGGTTCGAGCAGTACTTC. Translation gives CASRMTGFEQYF.

This clonotype has a handful of counts. The gene calls are TRBV5-1 and TRBJ1-2; 7 bases agree with TRBD1. With 4 bases clipped from V and 0 bases from J, the junction kept 9 bases outside the gene matches. The germline gives CDR1 SGHRS, CDR2 YFSETQ. The CDR3 is made up of 16 amino acids. For the CDR3, the DNA is TGCGCCAGCAGCCCGGGGACAGCGAAGCCTAACTATGGCTACACCTTC. Translation gives CASSPGTAKPNYGYTF.

The sample holds a few counts of this clonotype. The chain employs TRBV30 and TRBJ1-5, with D unresolved. CDR1 and CDR2 (germline): GTSNPN, SVGIG (reference sequence). Trimming took off 0 bases at V and 9 bases at J, with 12 bases between the two ends. CDR3 length: 13 amino acids. CDR3: CAWSVDRGRPQHF. CDR3 DNA: TGTGCCTGGAGTGTAGATAGAGGGCGGCCCCAGCATTTT.

This clonotype was seen repeatedly, ten times or more. This chain links TRBV20-1 with TRBJ1-5, with 7 bases aligning to TRBD1. CDR1 and CDR2 from the germline V gene are DFQATT and SNEGSKA (reference sequence). V trimming: 4 bases; J trimming: 1 base; junction bases outside the gene matches: 16. The CDR3 loop spans 18 amino acids. CDR3 amino acids: CSANSGRGSLLSNQPQHF. The CDR3 nucleotides are TGCAGTGCTAACTCGGGCAGGGGGTCACTTCTGAGCAATCAGCCCCAGCATTTT.

This clonotype was recorded a few times. This sequence joins TRBV2 and TRBJ1-2; no clear D gene. Trimming removed 6 bases at V and 5 bases at J, with 16 bases between. CDR3 length: 14 amino acids. From germline, CDR1 is SNHLY and CDR2 FYNNEI. CDR3 sequence: CASRTVIVRYGYTF. The DNA of the CDR3 is TGTGCCAGCAGAACGGTCATCGTGCGATATGGCTACACCTTC.

The chain has TRBV5-1 and TRBJ1-5, with a weak D call TRBD1 (5 bases). The CDR3 length is 14 residues. Per germline, CDR1 SGHRS and CDR2 YFSETQ. V was shortened by 0 bases and J by 7 bases, with 11 bases between the two germline ends. CDR3 region: CASSLEGEGQPQHF. CDR3 nucleotides: TGCGCCAGCAGCTTGGAAGGGGAGGGCCAGCCCCAGCATTTT.